A single sample is the source of the 10 T cell receptor beta chains below, sequenced in a study of T cell changes during pregnancy in multiple sclerosis. Repertoires were generated with immunoSEQ multiplex PCR, while TCRdb's copy carries only in-frame clones and drops some. The table shows approximately 53,000 clones, with approximately 90% occurring only once. The source material was CD4+ T cells from peripheral blood mononuclear cells, sampled before pregnancy. The receptors were sampled from a female donor with multiple sclerosis, enrolled in a pregnancy study.

The chain combines TRBV2 with TRBJ1-1; D gene unclear. Germline CDR1 reads SNHLY; CDR2 reads FYNNEI. Trimming took off 7 bases at V and 2 bases at J, with 14 bases between the two ends. This CDR3 contains 14 residues. The CDR3 spells CASKWESGNTEAFF. The DNA for the CDR3 is TGTGCCAGCAAGTGGGAATCGGGAAACACTGAAGCTTTCTTT.

This sequence joins TRBV19 and TRBJ2-3; 8 nucleotides match TRBD1. Germline CDR1 is LNHDA and CDR2 is SQIVND (reference sequence). The CDR3 is made up of 14 amino acids. Germline trimming cut 5 bases from V and 6 bases from J; bases unmatched to any gene: 7. CDR3 coding DNA: TGTGCCAGTAGTCATGGACAGGGTCAGGATACGCAGTATTTT. This gives the protein CASSHGQGQDTQYF.

The CDR3 bases are TGTGCCAGCTCATCCCAGGCACGCAGGCCCATCTCTGGAAACACCATATATTTT. Its protein product is CASSSQARRPISGNTIYF. The chain couples TRBV18 to TRBJ1-3, with unresolved D. CDR3 length equals 18 residues. The germline V and J ends were trimmed by 5 bases and 0 bases, with 20 bases remaining between them. CDR1 and CDR2 (germline): KGHSH, LQKENI. The complete variable domain, with remaining parts taken from reference TRBV18 and TRBJ1-3, reads NAGVMQNPRHLVRRRGQEARLRCSPMKGHSHVYWYRQLPEEGLKFMVYLQKENIIDESGMPKERFSAEFPKEGPSILRIQQVVRGDSAAYFCASSSQARRPISGNTIYFGEGSWLTVV.

This chain connects TRBV5-1 to TRBJ2-3; tentative D call: TRBD2 (6 bases). Germline CDR1 SGHRS, CDR2 YFSETQ. Between the trimmed V and J ends, which lost 4 bases and 5 bases, there was a span of 11 bases. This CDR3 comprises 13 residues. The CDR3 DNA is TGCGCCAGCAGCCCCGGGGGAGGAGATACGCAGTATTTT. It yields the protein CASSPGGGDTQYF.

The V and J genes are TRBV18 and TRBJ2-7; D unresolved. V lost 0 bases to trimming and J lost 9 bases, with 12 bases between them. The germline V gene has CDR1 KGHSH and CDR2 LQKENI. The CDR3 has 13 residues. The CDR3 loop reads CASSPPTYEVQYF. The CDR3 nucleotides are TGTGCCAGCTCACCACCGACTTACGAGGTGCAGTACTTC.

Only one count was recorded for this clone. The chain has TRBV11-2 and TRBJ1-2, with D unclear. Germline V gives CDR1 SGHAT, CDR2 FQNNGV. V shed 4 bases and J shed 7 bases, with 13 bases lying between them. The length of the CDR3 is 13 residues. The CDR3 protein is CASSSSLLSGYTF. The CDR3, as DNA: TGTGCCAGCAGCTCATCCCTTCTAAGTGGCTACACCTTC.

This rearrangement joins TRBV6-4 to TRBJ1-1; TRBD1 matches at 10 bases. Germline V gives CDR1 MRHNA, CDR2 SNTAGT. There are 18 residues in the CDR3. With 1 base clipped from V and 1 base from J, the junction kept 9 bases outside the gene matches. The CDR3 coding sequence is TGTGCCAGCAGTGACTGGACAGGGGGGGGGACCCAGAACACTGAAGCTTTCTTT. Translating gives CASSDWTGGGTQNTEAFF.

The J gene is TRBJ1-2, the V gene TRBV9; D call uncertain. Germline lookup yields CDR1 SGDLS and CDR2 YYNGEE. This CDR3 region has 11 residues. V was pared by 4 bases and J by 6 bases, with 7 bases between. The CDR3 is CASSTRDGYTF. DNA of the CDR3: TGTGCCAGCAGCACTCGGGATGGCTACACCTTC.

The chain is built from TRBV6-1 and TRBJ2-5; maybe TRBD2 (6 bases). Germline values: CDR1 MNHNS, CDR2 SASEGT. The CDR3 sequence is 13 residues long. Trimming stripped 6 bases from V and 5 bases from J, with 13 bases between. The CDR3 protein is CASRGGPGETQYF. CDR3 coding DNA: TGTGCCAGCAGGGGGGGACCTGGGGAGACCCAGTACTTC.

The chain employs TRBV9 and TRBJ2-4; 7 nucleotides match TRBD2. The ends lost 5 bases at V and 3 bases at J; junction bases unmatched: 29. There are 22 residues in the CDR3. Germline V lookup: CDR1 SGDLS, CDR2 YYNGEE. The CDR3 here is CASSATLTPTLREGRFKNIQYF. The CDR3 DNA is TGTGCCAGCAGTGCTACACTCACCCCTACCCTAAGGGAGGGCCGTTTCAAAAACATTCAGTACTTC.